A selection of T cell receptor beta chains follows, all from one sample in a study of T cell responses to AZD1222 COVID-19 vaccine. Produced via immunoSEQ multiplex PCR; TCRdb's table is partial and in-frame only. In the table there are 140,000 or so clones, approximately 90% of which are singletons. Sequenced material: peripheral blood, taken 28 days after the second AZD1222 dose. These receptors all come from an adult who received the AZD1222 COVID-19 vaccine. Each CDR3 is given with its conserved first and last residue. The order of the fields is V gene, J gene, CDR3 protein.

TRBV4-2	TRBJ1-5	CASSQDNSRDQPQHF
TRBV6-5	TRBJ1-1	CASSYSRGTSNTEAFF
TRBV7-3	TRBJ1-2	CASSLTAYQGVNYGYTF
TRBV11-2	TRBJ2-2	CASSLEGNTGELFF
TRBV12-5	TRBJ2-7	CASGIGEIYEQYF
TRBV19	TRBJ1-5	CASSTGEDQPQHF
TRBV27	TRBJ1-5	CASSLAHSNQPQHF
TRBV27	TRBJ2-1	CASSWGLNFGNEQFF
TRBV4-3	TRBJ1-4	CASSQEYPGTGPHEKLFF
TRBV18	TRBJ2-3	CASSPPSGEGTDTQYF
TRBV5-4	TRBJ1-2	CASSPPPPGRRSLDGYTF
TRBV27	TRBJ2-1	CASSSPATSGRNEQFF
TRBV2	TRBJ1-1	CASLPDVVRATTEAFF
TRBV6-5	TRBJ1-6	CASSYTGSGNSPLHF
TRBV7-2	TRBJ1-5	CASSDGPDSNQPQHF
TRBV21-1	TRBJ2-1	CASSKDPDYWPRFTWNEQFF
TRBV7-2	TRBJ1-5	CASSDTGSWQPQHF
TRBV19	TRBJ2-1	CASSIGGGYNEQFF
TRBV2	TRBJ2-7	CASIGKTTYEQYF
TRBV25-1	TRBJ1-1	CASSASRGSEANTEAFF
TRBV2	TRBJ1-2	CASSDPQGLNYGYTF
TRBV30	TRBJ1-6	CAWSFEESSISPLHF
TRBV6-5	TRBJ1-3	CASRTGSGNTIYF
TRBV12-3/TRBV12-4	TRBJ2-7	CATRASGTYEQYF
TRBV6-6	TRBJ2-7	CASRLSSGTGEQYF
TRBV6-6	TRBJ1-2	CASTQTGQGRYGYTF
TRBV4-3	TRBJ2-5	CASSQDKLTSEETQYF
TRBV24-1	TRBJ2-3	CATSEFASGNTQYF
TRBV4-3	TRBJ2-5	CASSLGDRPQETQYF
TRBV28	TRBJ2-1	CASSQPGGGEQFF
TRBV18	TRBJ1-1	CASSPGTGKGTEAFF
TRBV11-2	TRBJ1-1	CASSLAGQMNTEAFF
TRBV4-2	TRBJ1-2	CASSQDRENRVYGYTF
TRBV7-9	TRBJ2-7	CASRPTSGGSYEQYF
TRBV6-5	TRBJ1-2	CASSSGGAYPLYGYTF
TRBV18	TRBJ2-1	CASSPVYNEQFF
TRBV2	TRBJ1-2	CASSDQGVSPHGYTF